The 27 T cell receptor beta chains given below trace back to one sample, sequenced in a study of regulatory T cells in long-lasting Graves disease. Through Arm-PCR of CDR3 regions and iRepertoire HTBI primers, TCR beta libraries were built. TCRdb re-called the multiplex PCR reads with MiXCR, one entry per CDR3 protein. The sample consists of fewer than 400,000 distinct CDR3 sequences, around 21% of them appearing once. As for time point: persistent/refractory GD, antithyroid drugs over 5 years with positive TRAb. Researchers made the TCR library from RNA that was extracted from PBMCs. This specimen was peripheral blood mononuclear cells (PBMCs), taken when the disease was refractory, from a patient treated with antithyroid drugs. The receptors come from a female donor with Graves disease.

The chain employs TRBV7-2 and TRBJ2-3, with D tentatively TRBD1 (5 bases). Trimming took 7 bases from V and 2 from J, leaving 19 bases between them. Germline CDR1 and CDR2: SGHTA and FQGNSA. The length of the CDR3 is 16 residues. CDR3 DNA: TGTGCCAGCACCGGGCCTCTCGACAGACTCACAGATACGCAGTATTTT. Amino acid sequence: CASTGPLDRLTDTQYF.

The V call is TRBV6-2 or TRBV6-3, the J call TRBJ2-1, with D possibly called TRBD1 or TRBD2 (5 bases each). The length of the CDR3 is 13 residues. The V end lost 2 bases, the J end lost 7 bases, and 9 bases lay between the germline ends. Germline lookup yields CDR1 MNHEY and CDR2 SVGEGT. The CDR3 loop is CASSYGGGNEQFF. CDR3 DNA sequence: TGTGCCAGCAGTTACGGGGGTGGGAATGAGCAGTTCTTC.

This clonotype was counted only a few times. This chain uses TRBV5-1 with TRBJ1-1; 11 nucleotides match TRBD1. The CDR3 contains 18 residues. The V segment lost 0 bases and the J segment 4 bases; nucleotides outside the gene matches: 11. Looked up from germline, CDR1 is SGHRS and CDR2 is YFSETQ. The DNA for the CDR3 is TGCGCCAGCAGCTTGGCCGAAAGGACAGGGGGCATGGTCACTGAAGCTTTCTTT. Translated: CASSLAERTGGMVTEAFF.

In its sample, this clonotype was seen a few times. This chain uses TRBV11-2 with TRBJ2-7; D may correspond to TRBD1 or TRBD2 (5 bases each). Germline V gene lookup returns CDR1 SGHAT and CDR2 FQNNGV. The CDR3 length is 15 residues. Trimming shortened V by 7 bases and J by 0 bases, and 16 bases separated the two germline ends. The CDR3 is CASTYGAGSSYEQYF. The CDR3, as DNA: TGTGCCAGCACCTACGGCGCAGGGAGCTCCTACGAGCAGTACTTC.

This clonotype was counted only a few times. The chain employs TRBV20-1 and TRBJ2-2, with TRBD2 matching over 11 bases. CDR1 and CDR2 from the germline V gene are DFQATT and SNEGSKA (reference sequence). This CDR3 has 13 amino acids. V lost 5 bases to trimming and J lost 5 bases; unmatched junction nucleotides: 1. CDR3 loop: CSAPSGRTGELFF. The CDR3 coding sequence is TGCAGTGCTCCTAGCGGGAGGACCGGGGAGCTGTTTTTT.

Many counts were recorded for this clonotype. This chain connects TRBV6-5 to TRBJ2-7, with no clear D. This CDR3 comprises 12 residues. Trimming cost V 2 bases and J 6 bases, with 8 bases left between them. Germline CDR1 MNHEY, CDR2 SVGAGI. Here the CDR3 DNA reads TGTGCCAGCAGTTACGGGGATGGCGAGCAGTACTTC. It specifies CASSYGDGEQYF.

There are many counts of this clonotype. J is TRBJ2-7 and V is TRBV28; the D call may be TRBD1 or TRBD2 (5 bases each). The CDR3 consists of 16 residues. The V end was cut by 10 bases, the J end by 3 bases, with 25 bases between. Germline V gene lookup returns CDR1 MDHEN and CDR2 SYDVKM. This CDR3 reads CATTIIPGRIYYEQYF. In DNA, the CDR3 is TGTGCCACCACGATAATTCCGGGACGGATCTACTACGAGCAGTACTTC.

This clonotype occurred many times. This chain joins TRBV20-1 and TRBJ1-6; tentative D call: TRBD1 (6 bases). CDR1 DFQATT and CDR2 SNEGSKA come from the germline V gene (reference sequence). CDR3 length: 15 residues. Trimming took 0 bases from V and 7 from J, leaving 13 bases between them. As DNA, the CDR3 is TGCAGTGCTAGAGATGGGGGGGCTCGGAATTCACCCCTCCACTTT. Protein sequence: CSARDGGARNSPLHF.

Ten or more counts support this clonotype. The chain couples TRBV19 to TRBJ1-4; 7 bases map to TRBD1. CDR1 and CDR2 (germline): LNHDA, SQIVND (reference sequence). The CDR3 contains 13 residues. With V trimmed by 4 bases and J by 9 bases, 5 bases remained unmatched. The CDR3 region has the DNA TGTGCCAGTAGTACGACGACAGGGAAAAAACTGTTTTTT. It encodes CASSTTTGKKLFF.

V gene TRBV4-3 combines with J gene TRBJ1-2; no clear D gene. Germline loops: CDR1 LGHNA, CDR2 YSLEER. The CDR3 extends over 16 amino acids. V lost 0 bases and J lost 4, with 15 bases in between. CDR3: CASSQDRLGLIYGYTF. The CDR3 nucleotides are TGCGCCAGCAGCCAAGATCGTCTAGGGTTAATCTATGGCTACACCTTC.

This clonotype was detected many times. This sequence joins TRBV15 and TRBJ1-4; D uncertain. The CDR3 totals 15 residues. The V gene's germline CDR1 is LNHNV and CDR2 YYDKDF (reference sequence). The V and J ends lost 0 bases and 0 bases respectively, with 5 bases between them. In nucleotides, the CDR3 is TGTGCCACCAGCAGAGATCTGCCAACTAATGAAAAACTGTTTTTT. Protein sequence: CATSRDLPTNEKLFF.

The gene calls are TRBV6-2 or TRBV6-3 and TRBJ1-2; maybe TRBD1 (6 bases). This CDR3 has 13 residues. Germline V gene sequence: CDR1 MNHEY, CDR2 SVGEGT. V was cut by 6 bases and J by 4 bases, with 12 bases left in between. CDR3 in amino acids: CASSLDSPYGYTF. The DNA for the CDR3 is TGTGCCAGCAGCCTGGACAGTCCCTATGGCTACACCTTC.

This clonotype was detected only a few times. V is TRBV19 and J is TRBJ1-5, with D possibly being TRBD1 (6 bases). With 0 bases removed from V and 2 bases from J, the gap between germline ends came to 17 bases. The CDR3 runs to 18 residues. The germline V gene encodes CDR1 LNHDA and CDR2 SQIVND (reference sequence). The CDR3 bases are TGTGCCAGTAGTATAGATCGTCCGGGACAACTACGCAATCAGCCCCAGCATTTT. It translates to CASSIDRPGQLRNQPQHF.

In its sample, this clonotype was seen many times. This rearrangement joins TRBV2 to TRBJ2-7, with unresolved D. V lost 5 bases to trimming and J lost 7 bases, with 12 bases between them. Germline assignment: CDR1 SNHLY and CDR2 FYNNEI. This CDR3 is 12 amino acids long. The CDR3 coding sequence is TGTGCCAGCAGTAGCGACTTGGGTGAGCAGTACTTC. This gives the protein CASSSDLGEQYF.

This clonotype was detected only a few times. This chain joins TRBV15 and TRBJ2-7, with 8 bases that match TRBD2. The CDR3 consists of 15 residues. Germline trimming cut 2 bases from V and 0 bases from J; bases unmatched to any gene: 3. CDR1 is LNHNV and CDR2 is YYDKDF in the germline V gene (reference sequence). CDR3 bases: TGTGCCACCAGCAGACTAGCGGGCAGCTCCTACGAGCAGTACTTC. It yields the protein CATSRLAGSSYEQYF.

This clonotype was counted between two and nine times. In DNA, the CDR3 is TGTGCCATCAGGGGTGAGGGATCCCACACCGGGGAGCTGTTTTTT. Its translation: CAIRGEGSHTGELFF. The V call is TRBV10-3, the J call TRBJ2-2; possible D gene TRBD2, 5 bases. CDR3 length: 15 residues. The V gene lost 6 bases and the J gene lost 3 bases, with 14 bases spanning the gap. Germline assignment: CDR1 ENHRY and CDR2 SYGVKD.

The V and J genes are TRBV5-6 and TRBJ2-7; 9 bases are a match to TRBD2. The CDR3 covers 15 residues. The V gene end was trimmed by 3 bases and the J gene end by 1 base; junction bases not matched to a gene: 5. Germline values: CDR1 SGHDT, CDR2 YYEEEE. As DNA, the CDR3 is TGTGCCAGCAGCTCTCCTAGCGGGAATTCCTACGAGCAGTACTTC. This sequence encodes CASSSPSGNSYEQYF.

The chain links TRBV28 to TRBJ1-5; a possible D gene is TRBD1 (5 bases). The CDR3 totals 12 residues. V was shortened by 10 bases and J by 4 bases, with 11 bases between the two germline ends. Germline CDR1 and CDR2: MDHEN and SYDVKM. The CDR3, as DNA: TGTGCCATCGGAGGGGCTAATCAGCCCCAGCATTTT. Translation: CAIGGANQPQHF. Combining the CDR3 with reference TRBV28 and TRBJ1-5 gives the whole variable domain DVKVTQSSRYLVKRTGEKVFLECVQDMDHENMFWYRQDPGLGLRLIYFSYDVKMKEKGDIPEGYSVSREKKERFSLILESASTNQTSMYLCAIGGANQPQHFGDGTRLSIL.

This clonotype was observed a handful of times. The CDR3 is CAISVQGATSEQFF. The CDR3 coding sequence is TGTGCCATCAGTGTGCAGGGGGCCACGAGTGAGCAGTTCTTC. The chain employs TRBV10-3 and TRBJ2-1, with TRBD1 matching 8 bases. Germline CDR1 is ENHRY and CDR2 is SYGVKD. The V segment lost 4 bases and the J segment 9 bases; nucleotides outside the gene matches: 8. The CDR3 has 14 residues.

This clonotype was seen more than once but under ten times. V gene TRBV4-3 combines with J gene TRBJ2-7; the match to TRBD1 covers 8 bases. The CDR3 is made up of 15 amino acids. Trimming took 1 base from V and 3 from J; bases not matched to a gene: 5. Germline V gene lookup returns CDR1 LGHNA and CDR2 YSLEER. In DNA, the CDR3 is TGCGCCAGCAGCCAAGGGTTCGGACAGGGCTACGAGCAGTACTTC. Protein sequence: CASSQGFGQGYEQYF.

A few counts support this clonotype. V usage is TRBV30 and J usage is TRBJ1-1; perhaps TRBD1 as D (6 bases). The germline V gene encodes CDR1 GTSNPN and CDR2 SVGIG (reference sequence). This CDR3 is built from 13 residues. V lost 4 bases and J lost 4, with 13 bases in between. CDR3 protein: CAWMGGVGTEAFF. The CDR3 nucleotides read TGTGCCTGGATGGGGGGCGTAGGCACTGAAGCTTTCTTT.

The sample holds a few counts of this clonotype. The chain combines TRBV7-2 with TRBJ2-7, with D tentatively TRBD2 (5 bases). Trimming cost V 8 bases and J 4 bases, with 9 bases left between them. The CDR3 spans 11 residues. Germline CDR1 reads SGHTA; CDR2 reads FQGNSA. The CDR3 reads CASGGEYEQYF. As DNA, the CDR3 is TGTGCCAGCGGTGGGGAGTACGAGCAGTACTTC.

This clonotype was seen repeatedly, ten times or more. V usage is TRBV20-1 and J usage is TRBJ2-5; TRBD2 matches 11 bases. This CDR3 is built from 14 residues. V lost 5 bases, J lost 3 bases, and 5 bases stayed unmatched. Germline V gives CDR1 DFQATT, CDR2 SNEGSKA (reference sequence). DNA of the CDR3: TGCAGTGCTTCGACGGGACTAGCGGAAGAGACCCAGTACTTC. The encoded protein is CSASTGLAEETQYF.

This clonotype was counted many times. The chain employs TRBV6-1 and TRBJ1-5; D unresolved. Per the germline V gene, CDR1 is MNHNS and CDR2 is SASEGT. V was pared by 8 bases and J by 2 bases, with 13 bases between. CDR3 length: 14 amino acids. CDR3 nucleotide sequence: TGTGCCAGCGGGCTTGCATCGGGCAATCAGCCCCAGCATTTT. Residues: CASGLASGNQPQHF.

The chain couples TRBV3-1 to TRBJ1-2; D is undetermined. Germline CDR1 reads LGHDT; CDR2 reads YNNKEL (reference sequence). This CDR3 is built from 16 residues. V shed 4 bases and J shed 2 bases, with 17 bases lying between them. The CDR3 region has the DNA TGTGCCAGCAGCCCGACCTCAGTAGGGCCGAACTATGGCTACACCTTC. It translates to CASSPTSVGPNYGYTF.

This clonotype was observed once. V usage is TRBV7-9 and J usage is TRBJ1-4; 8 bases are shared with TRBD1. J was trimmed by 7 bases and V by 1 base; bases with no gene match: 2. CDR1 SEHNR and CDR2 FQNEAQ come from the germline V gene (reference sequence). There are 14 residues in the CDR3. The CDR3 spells CASSLGQGIEKLFF. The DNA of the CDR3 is TGTGCCAGCAGCTTAGGACAGGGGATTGAAAAACTGTTTTTT. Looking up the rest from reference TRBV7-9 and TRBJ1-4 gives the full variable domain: DTGVSQNPRHKITKRGQNVTFRCDPISEHNRLYWYRQTLGQGPEFLTYFQNEAQLEKSRLLSDRFSAERPKGSFSTLEIQRTEQGDSAMYLCASSLGQGIEKLFFGSGTQLSVL.

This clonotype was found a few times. CDR3 amino acids: CASSSKGAVPRVPNEQFF. CDR3 DNA sequence: TGTGCCAGCAGCTCTAAGGGGGCGGTACCCCGCGTACCTAATGAGCAGTTCTTC. The rearrangement uses TRBV7-2 and TRBJ2-1; 7 bases line up with TRBD1. The trim removed 4 bases at V and 7 bases at J, leaving 19 bases unmatched. In germline, CDR1 is SGHTA, CDR2 FQGNSA. The CDR3 length is 18 residues.